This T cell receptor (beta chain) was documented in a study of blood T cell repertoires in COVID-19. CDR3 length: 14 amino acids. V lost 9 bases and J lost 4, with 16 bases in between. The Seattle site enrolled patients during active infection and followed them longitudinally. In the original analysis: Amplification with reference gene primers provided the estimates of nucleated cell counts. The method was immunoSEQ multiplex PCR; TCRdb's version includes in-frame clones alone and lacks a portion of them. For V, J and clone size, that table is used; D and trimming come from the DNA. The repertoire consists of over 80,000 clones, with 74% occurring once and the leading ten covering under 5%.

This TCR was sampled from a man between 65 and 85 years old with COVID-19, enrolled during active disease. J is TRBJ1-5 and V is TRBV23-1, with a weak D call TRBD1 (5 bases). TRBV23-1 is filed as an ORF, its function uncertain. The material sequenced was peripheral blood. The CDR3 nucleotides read TGCGCCAGACCAAAAGACAGTTCTAATCAGCCCCAGCATTTT. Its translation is CARPKDSSNQPQHF.